A selection of T cell receptor beta chains follows, all from one sample in a study of blood T cell repertoires in COVID-19. TCRdb's copy holds only in-frame clones and misses some; the assay was immunoSEQ multiplex PCR. Here the sample spans 210,000 or so clones, 83% being singletons. The sequenced material came from PBMCs or T cells enriched from blood (not recorded which). These TCRs come from a woman aged 50 to 65 who had been exposed to COVID-19. Each CDR3 is given with its conserved first and last residue. D genes are given only for firm matches. Clone size appears in some rows only: once, few, many, or a class for an expanded clone.

length: 14
D: -
J: TRBJ1-6
V: TRBV7-6
size: -
CDR3: CASSLDQINSPLHF
DNA: TGTGCCAGCAGCTTAGACCAGATAAATTCACCCCTCCACTTT

length: 13
D: -
J: TRBJ1-1
V: TRBV12-3/TRBV12-4
size: -
CDR3: CASSWPGNTEAFF
DNA: TGTGCCAGCAGTTGGCCGGGGAACACTGAAGCTTTCTTT

length: 15
D: -
J: TRBJ1-5
V: TRBV18
size: once
CDR3: CASSLRGGPSQPQHF
DNA: TGTGCCAGCTCTCTCCGGGGGGGTCCTAGTCAGCCCCAGCATTTT

length: 14
D: -
J: TRBJ1-1
V: TRBV12-2
size: -
CDR3: CASRPPGGGLEAFF
DNA: TGTGCAAGTCGCCCCCCGGGAGGGGGGCTAGAAGCTTTCTTT

length: 15
D: TRBD2
J: TRBJ2-3
V: TRBV20-1
size: -
CDR3: CSAIELAGGPDTQYF
DNA: TGCAGTGCTATTGAGCTAGCGGGGGGCCCAGATACGCAGTATTTT

length: 18
D: -
J: TRBJ1-5
V: TRBV18
size: -
CDR3: CASSPVQPGALSNQPQHF
DNA: TGTGCCAGCTCACCAGTGCAGCCCGGAGCTCTTAGCAATCAGCCCCAGCATTTT

length: 14
D: TRBD1
J: TRBJ1-6
V: TRBV29-1
size: -
CDR3: CSVEGKGQGPPLHF
DNA: TGCAGCGTTGAAGGTAAGGGACAGGGGCCACCCCTCCACTTT

length: 14
D: -
J: TRBJ2-5
V: TRBV5-1
size: -
CDR3: CASSLQGSGETQYF
DNA: TGCGCCAGCAGCTTGCAGGGTTCGGGAGAGACCCAGTACTTC

length: 15
D: TRBD1
J: TRBJ1-1
V: TRBV25-1
size: -
CDR3: CASSGPQGANTEAFF
DNA: TGTGCCAGCAGTGGGCCTCAGGGGGCGAACACTGAAGCTTTCTTT

length: 12
D: TRBD1
J: TRBJ1-2
V: TRBV12-3/TRBV12-4
size: -
CDR3: CASSLDRGGYTF
DNA: TGTGCCAGCAGTCTCGACAGGGGTGGCTACACCTTC

length: 16
D: TRBD1
J: TRBJ1-5
V: TRBV7-2
size: -
CDR3: CASSSTGAYSNQPQHF
DNA: TGTGCCAGCAGCTCTACAGGGGCTTATAGCAATCAGCCCCAGCATTTT

length: 16
D: -
J: TRBJ2-2
V: TRBV5-5
size: -
CDR3: CASSPLWTANTGELFF
DNA: TGTGCCAGCAGCCCTTTATGGACAGCGAACACCGGGGAGCTGTTTTTT

length: 16
D: -
J: TRBJ2-5
V: TRBV24-1
size: -
CDR3: CATSTGEMGGWETQYF
DNA: TGTGCCACCAGTACAGGGGAGATGGGAGGTTGGGAGACCCAGTACTTC

length: 18
D: TRBD1
J: TRBJ2-4
V: TRBV24-1
size: -
CDR3: CATSDLDGQAVAKNIQYF
DNA: TGTGCCACCAGTGATCTCGACGGACAGGCAGTGGCCAAAAACATTCAGTACTTC

length: 15
D: -
J: TRBJ2-1
V: TRBV5-1
size: -
CDR3: CASSLETASYNEQFF
DNA: TGCGCCAGCAGCTTAGAGACAGCCTCCTACAATGAGCAGTTCTTC

length: 12
D: -
J: TRBJ1-2
V: TRBV6-5
size: few
CDR3: CASSLGGYGYTF
DNA: TGTGCCAGCAGTCTGGGGGGGTATGGCTACACCTTC

length: 16
D: TRBD1
J: TRBJ1-4
V: TRBV18
size: many
CDR3: CASSPRTGEFNEKLFF
DNA: TGTGCCAGCTCACCGCGGACAGGGGAATTTAATGAAAAACTGTTTTTT

length: 15
D: TRBD1
J: TRBJ2-7
V: TRBV2
size: -
CDR3: CASSEQRQGNYEQYF
DNA: TGTGCCAGCAGTGAGCAAAGACAGGGGAACTACGAGCAGTACTTC

length: 13
D: -
J: TRBJ2-2
V: TRBV9
size: -
CDR3: CASSFVGGGELFF
DNA: TGTGCCAGCAGCTTTGTCGGAGGCGGGGAGCTGTTTTTT

length: 17
D: TRBD2
J: TRBJ2-1
V: TRBV4-2
size: once
CDR3: CASSQDSTSGGSLEQFF
DNA: TGTGCCAGCAGCCAAGACTCGACTAGCGGGGGCTCTCTTGAGCAGTTCTTC

length: 13
D: -
J: TRBJ2-7
V: TRBV10-2
size: -
CDR3: CASSGDNSYEQYF
DNA: TGCGCCAGCAGTGGGGACAACTCCTACGAGCAGTACTTC

length: 15
D: -
J: TRBJ2-2
V: TRBV2
size: -
CDR3: CASSPPGQDTGELFF
DNA: TGTGCCAGCAGTCCCCCGGGACAAGACACCGGGGAGCTGTTTTTT

length: 15
D: -
J: TRBJ1-1
V: TRBV11-2
size: -
CDR3: CASSFRGSVNTEAFF
DNA: TGTGCCAGCAGCTTTCGGGGTTCCGTGAACACTGAAGCTTTCTTT

length: 18
D: TRBD1
J: TRBJ1-3
V: TRBV18
size: -
CDR3: CASSPEPPGQGSGNTIYF
DNA: TGTGCCAGCTCACCCGAGCCCCCGGGACAGGGATCTGGAAACACCATATATTTT

length: 15
D: -
J: TRBJ1-1
V: TRBV19
size: -
CDR3: CASRRTDGGGTEAFF
DNA: TGTGCCAGTAGGAGAACGGACGGAGGAGGCACTGAAGCTTTCTTT

length: 17
D: TRBD1
J: TRBJ1-2
V: TRBV10-2
size: -
CDR3: CASSESSGQGRGYGYTF
DNA: TGCGCCAGCAGTGAGTCGAGCGGACAGGGACGAGGCTATGGCTACACCTTC

length: 14
D: TRBD1
J: TRBJ2-5
V: TRBV3-1/TRBV3-2
size: -
CDR3: CASSRQGRQETQYF
DNA: TGTGCCAGCAGCCGACAGGGGCGGCAAGAGACCCAGTACTTC

length: 16
D: -
J: TRBJ2-7
V: TRBV19
size: few
CDR3: CASSAFGGGYSYEQYF
DNA: TGTGCCAGTAGTGCCTTTGGGGGGGGCTACTCCTACGAGCAGTACTTC

length: 13
D: -
J: TRBJ1-2
V: TRBV5-4
size: -
CDR3: CASSYNTLYGYTF
DNA: TGTGCCAGCAGCTATAATACTTTGTATGGCTACACCTTC

length: 13
D: -
J: TRBJ1-2
V: TRBV10-3
size: -
CDR3: CAISEQGFYGYTF
DNA: TGTGCCATCAGTGAGCAGGGGTTCTATGGCTACACCTTC

length: 15
D: TRBD1
J: TRBJ1-1
V: TRBV6-5
size: -
CDR3: CASSSKPSRTGEVFF
DNA: TGTGCCAGCAGCTCAAAGCCTTCCCGGACAGGAGAGGTTTTCTTT

length: 13
D: -
J: TRBJ1-2
V: TRBV5-6
size: few
CDR3: CASSLAGDYGYTF
DNA: TGTGCCAGCAGCTTGGCAGGGGACTATGGCTACACCTTC

length: 15
D: TRBD1
J: TRBJ2-7
V: TRBV5-1
size: -
CDR3: CASSWDRGQAVEQYF
DNA: TGCGCCAGCAGCTGGGACAGGGGGCAGGCTGTCGAGCAGTACTTC

length: 15
D: TRBD1
J: TRBJ2-7
V: TRBV23-1
size: -
CDR3: CASSQGTGADYEQYF
DNA: TGCGCCAGCAGTCAAGGGACAGGGGCGGACTACGAGCAGTACTTC

length: 16
D: TRBD1
J: TRBJ2-3
V: TRBV2
size: -
CDR3: CASSEDRGPIKDTQYF
DNA: TGTGCCAGCAGTGAAGACAGGGGGCCCATCAAGGATACGCAGTATTTT

length: 16
D: -
J: TRBJ1-2
V: TRBV19
size: -
CDR3: CASSIAPGFTNYGYTF
DNA: TGTGCCAGTAGTATAGCCCCGGGATTCACTAACTATGGCTACACCTTC

length: 15
D: -
J: TRBJ2-7
V: TRBV7-9
size: -
CDR3: CASSPLGGERNEQYF
DNA: TGTGCCAGCAGCCCGTTGGGGGGTGAGCGGAACGAGCAGTACTTC

length: 16
D: -
J: TRBJ1-1
V: TRBV27
size: -
CDR3: CASSLSRQDPKPEAFF
DNA: TGTGCCAGCAGTTTATCCCGACAGGACCCTAAGCCTGAAGCTTTCTTT

length: 13
D: -
J: TRBJ1-2
V: TRBV6-5
size: -
CDR3: CASRQDSAYGYTF
DNA: TGTGCCAGCAGACAGGACAGCGCCTATGGCTACACCTTC

length: 14
D: -
J: TRBJ1-1
V: TRBV6-5
size: -
CDR3: CASSSTWTDTEAFF
DNA: TGTGCCAGCAGCTCCACCTGGACAGACACTGAAGCTTTCTTT

length: 18
D: -
J: TRBJ1-3
V: TRBV5-1
size: -
CDR3: CASSSTLGGVNSGNTIYF
DNA: TGCGCCAGCAGTTCTACCTTGGGAGGCGTGAACTCTGGAAACACCATATATTTT

length: 14
D: TRBD2
J: TRBJ2-2
V: TRBV10-1
size: -
CDR3: CASSRAGDTGELFF
DNA: TGCGCCAGCAGCAGGGCGGGGGACACCGGGGAGCTGTTTTTT

length: 15
D: -
J: TRBJ2-7
V: TRBV19
size: -
CDR3: CASSLGTLNSYEQYF
DNA: TGTGCCAGTAGTCTGGGGACACTCAACTCCTACGAGCAGTACTTC

length: 15
D: TRBD1
J: TRBJ1-1
V: TRBV5-6
size: -
CDR3: CASSDGDRVNTEAFF
DNA: TGTGCCAGCAGCGATGGGGACAGAGTGAACACTGAAGCTTTCTTT

length: 14
D: TRBD1
J: TRBJ1-2
V: TRBV18
size: -
CDR3: CASSPGQGSKGYTF
DNA: TGTGCCAGCTCACCAGGACAGGGGAGTAAGGGCTACACCTTC

length: 13
D: -
J: TRBJ2-2
V: TRBV24-1
size: -
CDR3: CATSGSSAGELFF
DNA: TGTGCCACCAGTGGATCCAGTGCCGGGGAGCTGTTTTTT

length: 15
D: -
J: TRBJ1-1
V: TRBV4-1
size: -
CDR3: CASSPPAGEPTEAFF
DNA: TGCGCCAGCAGCCCTCCGGCCGGGGAACCCACTGAAGCTTTCTTT

length: 16
D: TRBD1
J: TRBJ1-6
V: TRBV19
size: few
CDR3: CASTKTGTAYNSPLHF
DNA: TGTGCCAGTACCAAAACCGGGACAGCGTATAATTCACCCCTCCACTTT